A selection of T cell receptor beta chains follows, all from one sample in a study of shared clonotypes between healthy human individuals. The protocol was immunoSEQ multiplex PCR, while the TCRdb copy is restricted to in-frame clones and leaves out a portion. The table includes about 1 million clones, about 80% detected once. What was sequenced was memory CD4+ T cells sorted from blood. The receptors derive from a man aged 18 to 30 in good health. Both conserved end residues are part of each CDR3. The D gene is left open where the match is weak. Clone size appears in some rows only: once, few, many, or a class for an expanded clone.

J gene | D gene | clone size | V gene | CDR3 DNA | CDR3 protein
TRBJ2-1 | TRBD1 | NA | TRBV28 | TGTGCCAGCAGTTTATGGAAGACAGGGGCGAATGAGCAGTTCTTC | CASSLWKTGANEQFF
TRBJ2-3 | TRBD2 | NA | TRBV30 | TGTGCCTGGAGTGATTATGGACTAGCCACAGATACGCAGTATTTT | CAWSDYGLATDTQYF
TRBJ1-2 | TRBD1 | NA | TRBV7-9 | TGTGCCAGCAGAGGGGGCCCGGACGGTGGCTACACCTTC | CASRGGPDGGYTF
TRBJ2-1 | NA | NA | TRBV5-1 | TGCGCCAGCGGGCACACGAGCTCCTACAATGAGCAGTTCTTC | CASGHTSSYNEQFF
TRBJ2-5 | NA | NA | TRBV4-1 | TGCGCCAGCAGCCAAGAAAGGCAGGGGATTGGGACCCAGTACTTC | CASSQERQGIGTQYF
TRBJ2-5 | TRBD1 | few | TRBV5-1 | TGCGCCAGCAGCTTGGGGGACAGGGCTGAGCAGTACTTC | CASSLGDRAEQYF
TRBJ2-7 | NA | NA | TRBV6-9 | TGTGCCAGCAGTAGCCAGGGGTGGGCCTACGAGCAGTACTTC | CASSSQGWAYEQYF
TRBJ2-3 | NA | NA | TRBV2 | TGTGCCAGCAGGACCGGCGGAGCCAGACGGGATACGCAGTATTTT | CASRTGGARRDTQYF
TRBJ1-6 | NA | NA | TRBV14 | TGTGCCAGCAGCTATACGCGGAATTCACCCCTCCACTTT | CASSYTRNSPLHF
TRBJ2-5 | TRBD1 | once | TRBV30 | TGTGCCTGGAGTGTAGGGGACAGGGCCCAAGGAGACCAGTACTTC | CAWSVGDRAQGDQYF
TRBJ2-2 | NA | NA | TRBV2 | TGTGCCAGCAGGGGGAGGACGAACACCGGGGAGCTGTTTTTT | CASRGRTNTGELFF
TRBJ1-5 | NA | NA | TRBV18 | TGTGCCAGCTCAACGACAGAGCATCAGCCCCAGCATTTT | CASSTTEHQPQHF
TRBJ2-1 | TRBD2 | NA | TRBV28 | TGTGCCAGCCTCCCCCCTTCACTAGCGGGGGGCTCCTACAATGAGCAGTTCTTC | CASLPPSLAGGSYNEQFF
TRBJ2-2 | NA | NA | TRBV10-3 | TGTGCCATCAGTGATCGGGGAGGAATGAACACCGGGGAGCTGTTTTTT | CAISDRGGMNTGELFF
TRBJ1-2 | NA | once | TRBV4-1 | TGCGCCAGCAGCCCCCTTGGGACTGCTGATGGCTACACCTTC | CASSPLGTADGYTF
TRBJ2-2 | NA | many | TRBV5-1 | TGCGCCAGCCAACCCCGACCGGTCCCATCCGATTACACCGGGGAGCTGTTTTTT | CASQPRPVPSDYTGELFF
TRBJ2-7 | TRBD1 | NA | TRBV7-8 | TGTGCCAGCAGCTTGTTCGGGGGACAGGGTTCCTACGAGCAGTACTTC | CASSLFGGQGSYEQYF
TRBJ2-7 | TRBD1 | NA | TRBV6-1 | TGTGCCAGCAGTGAAGGACAGGGGCGATACGAGCAGTACTTC | CASSEGQGRYEQYF
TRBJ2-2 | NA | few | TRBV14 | TGTGCCAGCAGCCAAGATATGGCAGCCGGGGAGCTGTTTTTT | CASSQDMAAGELFF
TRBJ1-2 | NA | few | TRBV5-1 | TGCGCCAGCAGCTTGGCCGGGGCAGGGCATGGCTACACCTTC | CASSLAGAGHGYTF
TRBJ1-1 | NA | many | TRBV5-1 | TGCGCCAGCAGCTTGGGATGGGACACCCAACTCGCTAAAGCTTTCTTT | CASSLGWDTQLAKAFF
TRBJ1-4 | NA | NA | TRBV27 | TGTGCCAGCAGTTTCGACGGCAGACTGTTTTTT | CASSFDGRLFF
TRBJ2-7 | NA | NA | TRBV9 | TGTGCCAGCAGCGTGACAGGAGACTTTACCTACGAGCAGTACTTC | CASSVTGDFTYEQYF
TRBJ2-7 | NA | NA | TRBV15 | TGTGCCACCAGCATTGGGGGGGAGGGGGTCAGCGAGCAGTACTTC | CATSIGGEGVSEQYF
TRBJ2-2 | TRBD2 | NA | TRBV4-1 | TGCGCCAGCACCTCGGGGGGGCACGGCACCGGGGAGCTGTTTTTT | CASTSGGHGTGELFF
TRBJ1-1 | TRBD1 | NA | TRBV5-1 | TGCGCCAGCAGCCCCGGGACAGGGCGAACTGAAGCTTTCTTT | CASSPGTGRTEAFF
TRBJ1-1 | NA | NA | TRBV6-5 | TGTGCCAGCAGTTACCAGGACGGGATGAACACTGAAGCTTTCTTT | CASSYQDGMNTEAFF
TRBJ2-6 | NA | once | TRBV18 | TGTGCCAGCTCACGATCCTCTGGGGCCAACGTCCTGACTTTC | CASSRSSGANVLTF
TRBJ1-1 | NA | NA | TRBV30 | TGTGCCTGGAGTGAACGGCGGGGAGGGGGCACTGAAGCTTTCTTT | CAWSERRGGGTEAFF
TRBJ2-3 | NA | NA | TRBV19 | TGTGCCAGTAGTATGGGTTTTGGGTTGAGCACAGATACGCAGTATTTT | CASSMGFGLSTDTQYF
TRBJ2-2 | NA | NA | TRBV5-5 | TGTGCCAGCAGCCCGCTACAGGGTAGTTTCACCGGGGAGCTGTTTTTT | CASSPLQGSFTGELFF
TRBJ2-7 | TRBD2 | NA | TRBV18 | TGTGCCAGCTCCCCTCCGGGACTAGCGGGATCATACGAGCAGTACTTC | CASSPPGLAGSYEQYF